The 5 T cell receptor beta chains below come from one sample, sequenced in a study of shared clonotypes between healthy human individuals. Clones were read by immunoSEQ multiplex PCR, and TCRdb kept only the in-frame ones, dropping some. The sample has 2 million to 2.5 million clones, less than 95% seen once; the top ten hold 0.37%. Sequenced sample: naive CD4+ T cells from PBMCs. Subset meaning: CD45RA+ positively selected. These receptors were taken from a man younger than 35 in good health. Some clones in this sample may be carry-over from other donors' samples.

The V gene is TRBV28, the J gene TRBJ1-3; 7 bases align to TRBD1. This CDR3 has 16 residues. CDR1 is MDHEN and CDR2 is SYDVKM in the germline V gene. With V trimmed by 6 bases and J by 0 bases, 8 bases remained unmatched. CDR3 amino acids: CASSLGQERSGNTIYF. DNA for the CDR3: TGTGCCAGCAGCCTAGGACAGGAGCGCTCTGGAAACACCATATATTTT.

CDR3: CASSPPFLRSYNEQFF. CDR3 nucleotides: TGTGCCAGCAGTCCCCCTTTTCTGCGTTCCTACAATGAGCAGTTCTTC. V gene TRBV6-8 combines with J gene TRBJ2-1; no clear D gene. The CDR3 length is 16 residues. The germline V gene has CDR1 MNHGY and CDR2 SAAAGT. Trimming took 5 bases from V and 1 from J, leaving 15 bases between them.

The chain employs TRBV5-1 and TRBJ2-2; 7 nucleotides match TRBD1. This CDR3 contains 15 residues. Trimming removed 1 base from V and 1 base from J; junction bases left unmatched: 1. CDR1 is SGHRS and CDR2 is YFSETQ in the germline V gene. As DNA, the CDR3 is TGCGCCAGCAGCTTGTGGACAGGGAACACCGGGGAGCTGTTTTTT. Translated, it gives CASSLWTGNTGELFF.

Concerning this clone itself: Additional DNA sequences in this sample encode the identical CDR3. The chain has TRBV11-3 and TRBJ2-3; no firm D call. Germline CDR1 is SGHNT and CDR2 is YENEEA. The V gene lost 1 base and the J gene lost 5 bases, with 4 bases spanning the gap. The CDR3 covers 12 residues. The CDR3 DNA reads as TGTGCCAGCAGCTTAGGTAGAGATACGCAGTATTTT. It yields the protein CASSLGRDTQYF.

The chain uses TRBV6-6 and TRBJ1-5; a weak D match, TRBD1 (6 bases). Trimming took 6 bases from V and 2 from J, leaving 11 bases between them. Germline V gives CDR1 MNHNY, CDR2 SVGAGI (reference sequence). This CDR3 has 14 amino acids. CDR3 residues: CASSWGGGNQPQHF. The DNA for the CDR3 is TGTGCCAGCAGCTGGGGGGGCGGCAATCAGCCCCAGCATTTT.